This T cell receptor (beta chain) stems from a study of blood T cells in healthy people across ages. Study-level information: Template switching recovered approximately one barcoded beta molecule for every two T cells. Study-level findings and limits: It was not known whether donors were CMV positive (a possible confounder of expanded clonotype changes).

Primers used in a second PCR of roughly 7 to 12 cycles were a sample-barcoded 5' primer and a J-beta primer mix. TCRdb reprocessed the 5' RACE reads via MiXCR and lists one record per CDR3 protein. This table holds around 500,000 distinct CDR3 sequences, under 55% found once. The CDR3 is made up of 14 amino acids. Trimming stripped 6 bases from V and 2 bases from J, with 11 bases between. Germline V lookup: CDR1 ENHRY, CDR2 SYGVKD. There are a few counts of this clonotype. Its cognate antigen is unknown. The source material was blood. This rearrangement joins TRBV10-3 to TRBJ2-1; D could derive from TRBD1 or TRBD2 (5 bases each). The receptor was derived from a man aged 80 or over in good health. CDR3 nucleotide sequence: TGTGCCATCAGGGGGGACCTCGCCTACAATGAGCAGTTCTTC. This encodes CAIRGDLAYNEQFF.